This T cell receptor beta chain stems from a study of shared clonotypes between healthy human individuals (dated by TCRdb to between 2020 and 2021). For the study in its entirety: A couple of women and three men aged 18 to 49 years were included in the cohort. For each donor, three plates each were used for CD4 naive and CD4 memory, two plates were used for CD8 naive, and one plate was used for CD8 memory. The study deeply sequenced blood TCR repertoires of about five healthy adults to estimate repertoire size and the extent of clonotype sharing between individuals. To increase sequencing depth and limit assay-specific biases, different laboratories used diverse techniques to prepare libraries and sequence TCR repertoires. Leukapheresis yielded between about 0.9 and 8.9 billion PBMCs per donor. General findings and caveats noted by the study authors: When four donors were compared, the shared fraction of clonotypes was about 5% for naive CD4, approximately 3.3% for naive CD8, about 2.4% for memory CD4, and about 0.36% for memory CD8. Compared with non-shared clonotypes, clonotypes shared by all four sorted-subset donors had higher generation probabilities. Based on pairwise subsampling, the degree of clonotype sharing among donors was expected to be affected by sequencing depth. Incomplete sequencing was indicated by rarefaction of sorted-subset datasets, despite the large sequencing depth. The genetic and exposure-history diversity represented was limited by the small number of donors. Larger estimated clonotype richness was generally found for naive subsets than for memory subsets. Sampling was restricted to blood, and TCR repertoires in tissues likely differ from the TCR repertoires found in blood.

In the case of this clone: Its antigen has not been determined. Nothing much larger sits one base from this clone, and base qualities are not available.

The germline V gene (reference sequence) sets CDR1 to SGHNT and CDR2 to YYREEE. V was cut back by 0 bases and J by 1 base, leaving a gap of 9 bases between them. The CDR3 spans 15 residues, from the cysteine through the phenylalanine. Here the CDR3 DNA is all that survives: 45 bases in frame from base 1. For the CD8 naive samples, CD45RO-negative cells were positively selected for CCR7, yielding a CD45RA+CCR7+ population from which TemRA cells were excluded. Healthy HIV-negative adults with no recently reported acute infections or vaccinations were included as donors. Only Caucasian adults living in Nashville, Tennessee, USA were represented among the donors. Blood was obtained by leukapheresis, after which PBMCs were separated by Ficoll-Histopaque density gradient centrifugation and cryopreserved in liquid nitrogen vapor phase. Purity and quantity of every magnetically sorted T cell population were checked by analytical flow cytometry. Genomic DNA was isolated from every sorted fraction and measured by UV absorbance on a Nanodrop 2000c.

Using the deep immunoSEQ assay, multiplex PCR amplified TCR CDR3 regions from genomic DNA. Extracted genomic DNA from each cell subset was distributed evenly across all wells of several immunoSEQ 96-well plates, and each plate was treated as a replicate. For sorted subsets, each replicate PCR was loaded with approximately 0.2 ug genomic DNA, equivalent to approximately 27,000 T cell genomes. Purified libraries were measured with a Qubit 3.0 fluorometer, size-checked on a Bioanalyzer 2100, and measured again with the KAPA Library Quantification kit. Each immunoSEQ 96-well plate was sequenced on its own single-read 150-cycle Illumina NextSeq 550 flow cell. The paper's processing steps were these. Because the immunoSEQ output held only junctional sequences and lacked quality scores, the filtering could not match the filtering applied to full-length reads. Sequences were annotated with PyIR, a Python wrapper for IgBLAST v1.9, and V/J genes and CDR3 were assigned using IMGT germline references. Reads were filtered out if the reads had weak V/J assignments (E-value above 1e-6), no CDR3, stop codons, out-of-frame junctions, or ambiguous translated residues. V3J clonotypes were defined as sequences sharing the same inferred V gene, J gene, and CDR3 amino acid sequence. To compute the percentage overlap between repertoires, the number of shared unique clonotypes was divided by the size of the smaller repertoire. Three approaches were used to assess repertoire richness: RTK rarefaction, the Chao1 estimator, and Recon v2.1 estimates of unobserved clonotypes. For all TCRbeta clonotypes obtained by the gDNA method from a few donors, generation probabilities were computed with OLGA. This is the immuneACCESS table as TCRdb keeps it, with only in-frame sequences that have V and J called. A part of the clones is gone; compared with another copy, unresolved V genes explain less than half, and the rest is unexplained. D and trimming were read from the DNA, whereas the V and J calls and clone size are those reported in that table. The sample table holds roughly 2.1 million clones, of which just over 90% were seen once. Around 1.7% of the sample lies in the top ten.

The receptor was isolated from a man younger than 35 in good health. Some clones in this sample may be carry-over from other donors' samples. The chain is encoded by TRBV5-4 joined to TRBJ2-3; the D gene is perhaps TRBD1, from 5 matching bases. Sample: naive CD8+ T cells from PBMCs. The cell subset or site label here, explained by the study, means: CD45RA+CCR7+. CDR3 region: CASSLAGMGTDTQYF. The nucleotide sequence is given as TGTGCCAGCAGCTTGGCAGGGATGGGCACAGATACGCAGTATTTT.